A single sample gave rise to the 7 T cell receptor beta chains below, sequenced in a study of blood T cell repertoires in COVID-19. Produced via immunoSEQ multiplex PCR; TCRdb's table is partial and in-frame only. This table holds fewer than 250,000 clones, roughly 85% found once. The source material was PBMCs or T cells enriched from blood (not recorded which). The source is a woman aged 45-59 years with acute COVID-19.

The rearrangement uses TRBV11-2 and TRBJ1-1, with D perhaps TRBD1 (5 bases). The ends were cut back, 3 bases at V and 1 base at J, with 12 bases in the middle. Germline V gene data show CDR1 as SGHAT and CDR2 as FQNNGV. The CDR3 is 15 amino acids. The CDR3 sequence is CASSFQGAGNTEAFF. In DNA form, the CDR3 reads TGTGCCAGCAGCTTCCAAGGGGCCGGGAACACTGAAGCTTTCTTT.

This chain connects TRBV2 to TRBJ1-2; TRBD1 aligns across 8 bases. CDR1 is SNHLY and CDR2 is FYNNEI in the germline V gene. V lost 8 bases to trimming and J lost 5 bases; unmatched junction nucleotides: 10. This CDR3 is 14 amino acids long. For the CDR3, the DNA is TGTGCCAGCCAGTCCGGACAGGGACCATATGGCTACACCTTC. Translating gives CASQSGQGPYGYTF.

The genes are TRBV30 and TRBJ2-7, with 14 bases aligning to TRBD2. The CDR3 is made up of 17 amino acids. The germline gives CDR1 GTSNPN, CDR2 SVGIG (reference sequence). Trimming took 1 base from V and 2 from J; bases not matched to a gene: 7. CDR3 sequence: CAWSAPRLAGGPYEQYF. Here the CDR3 DNA reads TGTGCCTGGAGTGCCCCCAGACTAGCGGGGGGGCCCTACGAGCAGTACTTC.

V gene TRBV7-2 combines with J gene TRBJ1-1, with TRBD1 matching 9 bases. This CDR3 comprises 15 residues. The ends lost 1 base at V and 2 bases at J; junction bases unmatched: 2. Germline V CDR1 and CDR2: SGHTA, FQGNSA. The CDR3 reads CASSLGTGVNTEAFF. The DNA for the CDR3 is TGTGCCAGCAGCTTAGGGACAGGGGTTAACACTGAAGCTTTCTTT. The whole variable domain, filled in from reference TRBV7-2 and TRBJ1-1, reads GAGVSQSPSNKVTEKGKDVELRCDPISGHTALYWYRQSLGQGLEFLIYFQGNSAPDKSGLPSDRFSAERTGGSVSTLTIQRTQQEDSAVYLCASSLGTGVNTEAFFGQGTRLTVV.

This sequence joins TRBV5-1 and TRBJ1-4; possible D gene TRBD1, 6 bases. The CDR3 has 17 amino acids. Deletions cut 4 bases from V and 3 bases from J, with 19 bases between. CDR1 and CDR2 (germline): SGHRS, YFSETQ. This chain's CDR3 is CASSDPAMGAPNEKLFF. The CDR3 bases are TGCGCCAGCAGCGACCCCGCCATGGGGGCACCTAATGAAAAACTGTTTTTT.

The rearrangement joins TRBV7-2 to TRBJ1-4; D remains ambiguous. The CDR3 runs 14 residues. Germline CDR1 reads SGHTA; CDR2 reads FQGNSA. Trimming pared 3 bases from V and 3 bases from J, leaving 8 bases between. CDR3 DNA sequence: TGTGCCAGCAGCTTGAGAAGTTCTAATGAAAAACTGTTTTTT. Its translation: CASSLRSSNEKLFF.

V and J are TRBV12-2 and TRBJ1-1. TRBV12-2 constitutes a pseudogene. The CDR3 is 17 residues long. This CDR3 is CASRLAREGPANTEAFF. The CDR3 region has the DNA TGTGCAAGTCGCTTAGCGAGGGAGGGGCCAGCGAACACTGAAGCTTTCTTT.